These 5 T cell receptor beta chains came from one sample sequenced in a study of CD8+ T cells in alopecia areata. It was cDNA, reverse transcribed from extracted RNA, that served as the sequencing template. Method: immunoSEQ multiplex PCR; TCRdb's copy keeps in-frame clones and lacks some. The sample has about 140,000 clones; about 85% are singletons. Treatment defined: oral pan-JAK inhibitor, 5-10 mg twice daily. The sequencing here drew on CD8+ T cells sorted from blood, taken at week 4, from a patient treated with tofacitinib. The receptors derive from a human donor with alopecia areata.

V usage is TRBV30 and J usage is TRBJ1-2, with 9 nucleotides matching TRBD1. The V segment lost 8 bases and the J segment 7 bases; nucleotides outside the gene matches: 5. CDR3 size: 11 residues. Germline values: CDR1 GTSNPN, CDR2 SVGIG (reference sequence). The CDR3 DNA is TGTGCCCTTGGACAGGGGATTGGCTACACCTTC. Protein sequence: CALGQGIGYTF.

The chain uses TRBV4-1 and TRBJ2-7; 8 nucleotides agree with TRBD2. This CDR3 comprises 14 residues. Germline lookup yields CDR1 MGHRA and CDR2 YSYEKL. V lost 2 bases to trimming and J lost 5 bases; unmatched junction nucleotides: 5. CDR3 sequence: CASSQIGLAHEQYF. CDR3 bases: TGCGCCAGCAGCCAAATAGGACTAGCCCACGAGCAGTACTTC.

This chain joins TRBV7-4 and TRBJ2-6, with 7 bases that match TRBD1. Germline V CDR1 and CDR2: SGHVT, SQSDAQ. J lost 4 bases, V lost 5 bases, and 8 bases had no gene match. This CDR3 is 16 amino acids long. The CDR3 DNA follows: TGTGCCAGCAGCCCAAGGACAGGCTCAGGGGCCAACGTCCTGACTTTC. Amino acid sequence: CASSPRTGSGANVLTF. Drawing the rest from reference TRBV7-4 and TRBJ2-6, the complete variable domain is GAGVSQSPRYKVAKRGRDVALRCDSISGHVTLYWYRQTLGQGSEVLTYSQSDAQRDKSGRPSGRFSAERPERSVSTLKIQRTEQGDSAVYLCASSPRTGSGANVLTFGAGSRLTVL.

The chain couples TRBV29-1 to TRBJ2-2; D is unresolved. CDR1 is SQVTM, CDR2 ANQGSEA, per germline. This CDR3 has 14 residues. V dropped 3 bases and J dropped 0 bases, with 8 bases sitting between them. CDR3 coding DNA: TGCAGCGTTGAGGTGGGCGCGAACACCGGGGAGCTGTTTTTT. Encoded protein: CSVEVGANTGELFF.

The chain combines TRBV27 with TRBJ1-5; D possibly corresponds to TRBD1 (5 bases). V was shortened by 2 bases and J by 2 bases, with 7 bases between the two germline ends. The CDR3 runs 14 residues. Per germline, CDR1 MNHEY and CDR2 SMNVEV (reference sequence). The CDR3 sequence: CASSLGGGNQPQHF. CDR3 DNA: TGTGCCAGCAGTTTAGGAGGGGGCAATCAGCCCCAGCATTTT.